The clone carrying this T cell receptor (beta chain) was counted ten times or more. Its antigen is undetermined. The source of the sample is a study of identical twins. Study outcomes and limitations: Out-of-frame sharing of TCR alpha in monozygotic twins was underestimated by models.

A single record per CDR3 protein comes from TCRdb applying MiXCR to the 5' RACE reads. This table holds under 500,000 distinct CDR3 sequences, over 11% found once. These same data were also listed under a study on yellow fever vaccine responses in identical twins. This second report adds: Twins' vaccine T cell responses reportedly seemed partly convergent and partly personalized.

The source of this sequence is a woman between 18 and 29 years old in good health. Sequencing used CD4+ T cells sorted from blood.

This chain's CDR3 is CASSFKAGGASTDTQYF. The CDR3 DNA reads TGTGCCAGCAGTTTTAAGGCGGGGGGGGCTAGCACAGATACGCAGTATTTT. The genes are TRBV12-3 or TRBV12-4 and TRBJ2-3; 9 positions agree with TRBD2. Trimming removed 3 bases from V and 0 bases from J; junction bases left unmatched: 7. CDR3 size: 17 residues.